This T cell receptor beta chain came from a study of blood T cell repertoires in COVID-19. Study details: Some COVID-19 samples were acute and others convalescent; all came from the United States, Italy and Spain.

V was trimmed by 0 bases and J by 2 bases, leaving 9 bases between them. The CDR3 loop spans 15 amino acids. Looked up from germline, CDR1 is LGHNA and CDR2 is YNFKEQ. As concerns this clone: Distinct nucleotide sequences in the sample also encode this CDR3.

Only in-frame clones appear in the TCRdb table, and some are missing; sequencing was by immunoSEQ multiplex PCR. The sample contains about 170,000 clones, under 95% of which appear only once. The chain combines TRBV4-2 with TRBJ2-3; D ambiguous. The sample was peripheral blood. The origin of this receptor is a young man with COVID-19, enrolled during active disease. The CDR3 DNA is TGTGCCAGCAGCCAAGACTTAAGACTCACAGATACGCAGTATTTT. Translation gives CASSQDLRLTDTQYF.